The present T cell receptor beta chain was sequenced within a study of T cell responses to AZD1222 COVID-19 vaccine. Study-wide points: Clonal diversity was possibly underestimated, and the donors were mostly white British, with more females.

The CDR3 sequence is 16 residues long. CDR1 and CDR2 from the germline V gene are SNHLY and FYNNEI. V dropped 5 bases and J dropped 1; count of bases not matched to a gene: 3. About this clone: Its antigen is not identified.

Libraries were prepared by immunoSEQ multiplex PCR; TCRdb keeps only in-frame clonotypes and omits some of them. Among roughly 100,000 clones listed, roughly 90% were seen once. Source: peripheral blood, taken 28 days after the second AZD1222 dose. This clonotype originated in an adult who received the AZD1222 COVID-19 vaccine. V gene TRBV2 combines with J gene TRBJ2-3; 13 nucleotides agree with TRBD2. CDR3: CASSSTSGRGTDTQYF. The CDR3 DNA sequence: TGTGCCAGCAGTTCAACTAGCGGGAGGGGCACAGATACGCAGTATTTT. Full variable domain (rest looked up from reference TRBV2 and TRBJ2-3): EPEVTQTPSHQVTQMGQEVILRCVPISNHLYFYWYRQILGQKVEFLVSFYNNEISEKSEIFDDQFSVERPDGSNFTLKIRSTKLEDSAMYFCASSSTSGRGTDTQYFGPGTRLTVL.